What follows are 29 T cell receptor beta chains derived from one specimen sequenced in a study of T cells in Graves' hyperthyroidism and ophthalmopathy. RNA transcripts gave rise to amplified TCR beta CDR3 regions. RT-PCR in the first round (using the HTBI primer set) targeted the TCR CDR3. MiXCR was run by TCRdb on the multiplex PCR reads, yielding one entry per CDR3 protein. The sample yields 500,000 to 750,000 distinct CDR3 sequences, more than 13% seen once. Sequencing input: blood. These TCRs come from a woman between 18 and 29 years old with Graves' ophthalmopathy.

The chain uses TRBV6-1 and TRBJ2-7; TRBD2 might be the D (6 bases). This CDR3 comprises 16 residues. Germline CDR1 MNHNS, CDR2 SASEGT. V was shortened by 6 bases and J by 0 bases, with 18 bases between the two germline ends. Here the CDR3 DNA reads TGTGCCAGCAGGGCCTATTTGGCGGGACCCTCCTACGAGCAGTACTTC. Its protein is CASRAYLAGPSYEQYF.

This clonotype was picked up many times. The CDR3 DNA is TGTGCCAGCAGGGGGACCGTCCCTGGAAACACCATATATTTT. It specifies CASRGTVPGNTIYF. This chain connects TRBV2 to TRBJ1-3, with TRBD1 as a possible D gene (5 bases). Trimming stripped 6 bases from V and 2 bases from J, with 11 bases between. This CDR3 has 14 residues. CDR1 and CDR2 from the germline V gene are SNHLY and FYNNEI.

This clonotype showed up many times. The V gene is TRBV18, the J gene TRBJ1-1; 9 bases line up with TRBD1. The CDR3 runs 14 residues. The germline gives CDR1 KGHSH, CDR2 LQKENI. J lost 5 bases, V lost 6 bases, and 7 bases had no gene match. The DNA for the CDR3 is TGTGCCAGCTCCTGGGACAGGGAAGGGACTGAAGCTTTCTTT. As protein: CASSWDREGTEAFF. The full variable domain, with the rest looked up from reference TRBV18 and TRBJ1-1, is NAGVMQNPRHLVRRRGQEARLRCSPMKGHSHVYWYRQLPEEGLKFMVYLQKENIIDESGMPKERFSAEFPKEGPSILRIQQVVRGDSAAYFCASSWDREGTEAFFGQGTRLTVV.

The chain couples TRBV2 to TRBJ1-1, with unresolved D. Trimming removed 6 bases at V and 6 bases at J, with 8 bases between. Germline CDR1 reads SNHLY; CDR2 reads FYNNEI. CDR3 size: 11 residues. CDR3 sequence: CASRAGAEAFF. The CDR3 DNA sequence: TGTGCCAGCAGAGCGGGTGCTGAAGCTTTCTTT.

This clonotype was observed a handful of times. The chain employs TRBV20-1 and TRBJ2-1, with 7 positions matching TRBD2. Trimming at V came to 1 base and at J to 10 bases, leaving 13 bases not matched to a gene. CDR3 length: 15 residues. Germline V lookup: CDR1 DFQATT, CDR2 SNEGSKA (reference sequence). The CDR3 DNA reads TGCAGTGCTAGAGCGGGTAGCATTTGGGAGGGGGAGCAGTTCTTC. Its translation: CSARAGSIWEGEQFF.

This clonotype occurred many times. The chain recombines TRBV18 with TRBJ2-1; 10 bases map to TRBD1. Unmatched junction bases numbered 3, after V lost 4 bases and J lost 3 bases. Germline V gives CDR1 KGHSH, CDR2 LQKENI. This CDR3 contains 15 residues. The CDR3 sequence: CASSLGTGDYNEQFF. The CDR3 region has the DNA TGTGCCAGCTCACTCGGGACAGGGGACTACAATGAGCAGTTCTTC. Full variable domain (outside the CDR3, taken from reference TRBV18 and TRBJ2-1): NAGVMQNPRHLVRRRGQEARLRCSPMKGHSHVYWYRQLPEEGLKFMVYLQKENIIDESGMPKERFSAEFPKEGPSILRIQQVVRGDSAAYFCASSLGTGDYNEQFFGPGTRLTVL.

At least ten counts were recorded for this clonotype. The chain employs TRBV6-1 and TRBJ2-7, with D possibly TRBD1 on 5 matching bases. The CDR3 covers 14 residues. Germline CDR1 reads MNHNS; CDR2 reads SASEGT. Trimming stripped 7 bases from V and 5 bases from J, with 18 bases between. As DNA, the CDR3 is TGTGCCAGCACTTCAGGGTCCCTCGGCCACGAGCAGTACTTC. This codes for CASTSGSLGHEQYF.

This clonotype was picked up many times. The chain joins TRBV6-6 to TRBJ2-7; D perhaps matches TRBD2 (5 bases). CDR3 length equals 14 residues. Trimming took off 0 bases at V and 4 bases at J, with 10 bases between the two ends. The germline V gene encodes CDR1 MNHNY and CDR2 SVGAGI (reference sequence). The CDR3 nucleotides are TGTGCCAGCAGTTACTCGATCGGGATTTACGAGCAGTACTTC. Amino acid sequence: CASSYSIGIYEQYF.

This clonotype was counted a few times. The chain carries TRBV7-9 and TRBJ1-1; no firm D call. Trimming pared 7 bases from V and 8 bases from J, leaving 8 bases between. This CDR3 spans 10 amino acids. Germline V CDR1 and CDR2: SEHNR, FQNEAQ (reference sequence). The CDR3 loop is CASNYPEAFF. The CDR3 DNA reads TGTGCCAGCAACTACCCCGAAGCTTTCTTT.

This clonotype was detected ten times or more. The chain employs TRBV6-1 and TRBJ1-2, with D possibly matching TRBD1 (5 bases). This CDR3 contains 14 residues. Trimming shortened V by 1 base and J by 4 bases, and 10 bases separated the two germline ends. Germline V gene data show CDR1 as MNHNS and CDR2 as SASEGT. CDR3 sequence: CASSEGQGTYGYTF. Here the CDR3 DNA reads TGTGCCAGCAGTGAAGGTCAGGGCACCTATGGCTACACCTTC.

This CDR3 reads CASTPAAAHANEQFF. The DNA for the CDR3 is TGTGCCAGCACTCCCGCGGCTGCACACGCTAATGAGCAGTTCTTC. The J gene is TRBJ2-1, the V gene TRBV27; no clear D gene. The V end was cut by 7 bases, the J end by 7 bases, with 20 bases between. The germline V gene has CDR1 MNHEY and CDR2 SMNVEV (reference sequence). The CDR3 spans 15 residues.

This clonotype appeared a few times. V is TRBV29-1 and J is TRBJ2-2, with D maybe TRBD1 (8 bases). Germline values: CDR1 SQVTM, CDR2 ANQGSEA. The V end lost 7 bases, the J end lost 7 bases, and 13 bases lay between the germline ends. The CDR3 length is 12 residues. CDR3 in amino acids: CSGYRGGGELFF. CDR3 DNA: TGCAGCGGATACAGGGGGGGCGGGGAGCTGTTTTTT.

This clonotype was recorded at least ten times. V and J are TRBV6-1 and TRBJ1-1; TRBD1 agrees at 7 bases. The V segment lost 9 bases and the J segment 1 base; nucleotides outside the gene matches: 5. The length of the CDR3 is 13 residues. Germline CDR1 and CDR2: MNHNS and SASEGT. The CDR3: CASEGAENTEAFF. The CDR3 DNA reads as TGTGCCAGTGAGGGGGCAGAGAACACTGAAGCTTTCTTT.

The V gene is TRBV28, the J gene TRBJ2-6; 8 nucleotides match TRBD1. Trimming took 5 bases from V and 4 from J; bases not matched to a gene: 22. The CDR3 sequence is 21 residues long. Germline V lookup: CDR1 MDHEN, CDR2 SYDVKM. The CDR3 here is CASSLFTLRTDRAGGANVLTF. The DNA of the CDR3 is TGTGCCAGCAGTCTCTTCACCCTCAGAACGGACAGGGCCGGGGGGGCCAACGTCCTGACTTTC. Full variable domain (rest looked up from reference TRBV28 and TRBJ2-6): DVKVTQSSRYLVKRTGEKVFLECVQDMDHENMFWYRQDPGLGLRLIYFSYDVKMKEKGDIPEGYSVSREKKERFSLILESASTNQTSMYLCASSLFTLRTDRAGGANVLTFGAGSRLTVL.

This clonotype was counted many times. CDR3 DNA: TGTGCCAGCAGTACGATAGGACAGGGTGAAGCTTTCTTT. Amino acid sequence: CASSTIGQGEAFF. V and J are TRBV12-3 or TRBV12-4 and TRBJ1-1; TRBD1 aligns across 8 bases. This CDR3 has 13 amino acids. V lost 5 bases, J lost 7 bases, and 6 bases stayed unmatched.

This clonotype was detected many times. CDR3 sequence: CAISPGTAYNEQFF. The CDR3 nucleotides are TGTGCCATCAGTCCCGGGACAGCCTACAATGAGCAGTTCTTC. The chain combines TRBV10-3 with TRBJ2-1; 7 bases map to TRBD1. J gave up 2 bases and V 5 bases, and 3 bases lay outside the gene matches. The CDR3 is made up of 14 amino acids. Germline V gene lookup returns CDR1 ENHRY and CDR2 SYGVKD.

The chain recombines TRBV10-3 with TRBJ2-1, with 7 bases matching TRBD2. With 8 bases clipped from V and 7 bases from J, the junction kept 8 bases outside the gene matches. Germline CDR1 is ENHRY and CDR2 is SYGVKD. The CDR3 runs 13 residues. DNA for the CDR3: TGTGCCATCGGGCGGGAGTTTGTAAATGAGCAGTTCTTC. Protein sequence: CAIGREFVNEQFF.

This chain uses TRBV5-5 with TRBJ1-4; TRBD1 matches 8 bases. V was pared by 4 bases and J by 7 bases, with 3 bases of the junction left unmatched. The CDR3 loop spans 13 amino acids. Germline V gene sequence: CDR1 SGHKS, CDR2 YYEKEE (reference sequence). The CDR3 coding sequence is TGTGCCAGCAGCGCGACAGGGGCTGAAAAACTGTTTTTT. Protein product: CASSATGAEKLFF.

This clonotype was picked up many times. V gene TRBV6-1 combines with J gene TRBJ2-3; D is perhaps TRBD2 (5 bases). The CDR3 extends over 14 amino acids. CDR1 and CDR2 (germline): MNHNS, SASEGT. The ends were cut back, 3 bases at V and 6 bases at J, with 13 bases in the middle. The CDR3 reads CASSDLGMGDTQYF. DNA for the CDR3: TGTGCCAGCAGTGATCTCGGGATGGGGGATACGCAGTATTTT.

This clonotype came up many times. CDR3 sequence (DNA): TGTGCCACCAGCAGAGTTCGACTAGCGCCCGATGGTGGTACAGATACGCAGTATTTT. It is translated as CATSRVRLAPDGGTDTQYF. This rearrangement joins TRBV15 to TRBJ2-3; 8 positions agree with TRBD2. The length of the CDR3 is 19 residues. From germline, CDR1 is LNHNV and CDR2 YYDKDF (reference sequence). The ends lost 1 base at V and 3 bases at J; junction bases unmatched: 15.

Many counts were recorded for this clonotype. The chain recombines TRBV20-1 with TRBJ1-2; 8 positions agree with TRBD1. The CDR3 runs to 15 residues. J was trimmed by 1 base and V by 0 bases; bases with no gene match: 4. Germline CDR1 DFQATT, CDR2 SNEGSKA (reference sequence). The CDR3 loop reads CSAREQGVYNYGYTF. CDR3 bases: TGCAGTGCTAGAGAACAGGGGGTCTATAACTATGGCTACACCTTC.

About this clonotype itself: At one end, the junction sequence differs from germline, possibly due to a read error. The chain has TRBV29-1 and TRBJ1-1, with D unclear. Germline-derived CDR1 and CDR2 are SQVTM and ANQGSEA. The CDR3 totals 12 residues. The CDR3 spells CGVEASGVEAFF. CDR3 in DNA: TGCGGCGTTGAGGCCAGCGGGGTAGAAGCTTTCTTT.

This clonotype was counted at least ten times. CDR3 sequence (DNA): TGCGCCAGCGGCCCGACAGAATACGAGCAGTACTTC. Translation gives CASGPTEYEQYF. This rearrangement joins TRBV5-1 to TRBJ2-7; D might be TRBD1 (5 bases). The CDR3 loop spans 12 amino acids. Trimming shortened V by 7 bases and J by 4 bases, and 12 bases separated the two germline ends. Germline CDR1 is SGHRS and CDR2 is YFSETQ.

The chain recombines TRBV7-2 with TRBJ2-2; D remains ambiguous. This CDR3 spans 15 amino acids. Looked up from germline, CDR1 is SGHTA and CDR2 is FQGNSA. Trimming removed 0 bases at V and 6 bases at J, with 11 bases between. CDR3 nucleotides: TGTGCCAGCAGCTTAGCGCTCCGGTCGGCCGGGGAGCTGTTTTTT. Translated, it gives CASSLALRSAGELFF.

This clonotype was observed a few times. This chain joins TRBV7-3 and TRBJ1-1; D may be TRBD1 (5 bases). This CDR3 has 15 residues. V was shortened by 3 bases and J by 1 base, with 12 bases between the two germline ends. Germline values: CDR1 SGHTA, CDR2 FQGTGA. CDR3 amino acids: CASSFEATENTEAFF. In nucleotides, the CDR3 is TGTGCCAGCAGCTTCGAAGCGACAGAGAACACTGAAGCTTTCTTT.

This clonotype was counted many times. This rearrangement joins TRBV10-2 to TRBJ1-2, with unresolved D. The V gene's germline CDR1 is WSHSY and CDR2 SAAADI. V lost 3 bases and J 8 bases, leaving 10 bases between the germline ends. The CDR3 is 12 residues long. CDR3 residues: CASSDSPYGYTF. CDR3 sequence (DNA): TGCGCCAGCAGTGACAGTCCCTACGGCTACACCTTC.

Here the CDR3 DNA reads TGTGCCAGCAGTTTATTAACAGGGGGCCAGTGGAATCAGCCCCAGCATTTT. This codes for CASSLLTGGQWNQPQHF. V is TRBV28 and J is TRBJ1-5; TRBD1 aligns across 9 bases. The CDR3 length is 17 residues. Germline lookup yields CDR1 MDHEN and CDR2 SYDVKM. With 1 base clipped from V and 4 bases from J, the junction kept 8 bases outside the gene matches.

The sample holds many counts of this clonotype. This rearrangement joins TRBV28 to TRBJ2-3, with 8 bases identical to TRBD1. Losses at the gene ends were 4 bases for V and 2 bases for J; bases not matched to a gene: 14. There are 18 residues in the CDR3. Germline lookup yields CDR1 MDHEN and CDR2 SYDVKM. CDR3 sequence reads: CASSSLGGQETHTDTQYF. DNA of the CDR3: TGTGCCAGCAGTTCATTAGGGGGACAGGAGACCCACACAGATACGCAGTATTTT. The full variable domain, in which reference TRBV28 and TRBJ2-3 provide the parts outside the CDR3, is DVKVTQSSRYLVKRTGEKVFLECVQDMDHENMFWYRQDPGLGLRLIYFSYDVKMKEKGDIPEGYSVSREKKERFSLILESASTNQTSMYLCASSSLGGQETHTDTQYFGPGTRLTVL.

The sample holds many counts of this clonotype. The chain employs TRBV7-3 and TRBJ2-1; D perhaps matches TRBD2 (6 bases). CDR1 and CDR2 (germline): SGHTA, FQGTGA. The CDR3 consists of 14 residues. Trimming took off 4 bases at V and 6 bases at J, with 13 bases between the two ends. As DNA, the CDR3 is TGTGCCAGCAGCTCGACGACTAGGGGCAATGAGCAGTTCTTC. Encoded protein: CASSSTTRGNEQFF.